This is a list of T cell receptor beta chains from one sample in a study of blood T cells in healthy people across ages. TCRdb fed the 5' RACE reads into MiXCR, producing one record per CDR3 protein. The sample holds around 1.5 million distinct CDR3 sequences, about 43% seen once. Specimen: blood. The source is a woman aged 18 to 35 in good health. Each CDR3 is given with its conserved first and last residue. Each record gives: J gene, V gene, CDR3 protein.

TRBJ2-5 TRBV20-1 CSAGNLASTNNEQYF
TRBJ2-3 TRBV10-3 CAIRGLAGAGDTQYF
TRBJ2-1 TRBV3-1 CASSQRGGVSYNEQFF
TRBJ2-1 TRBV27 CASSLALGGTALRNEQFF
TRBJ2-1 TRBV5-1 CASSLAGTGSGEQFF
TRBJ2-7 TRBV10-3 CAISQPSQGSYEQYF
TRBJ1-2 TRBV2 CASSKGNYGYTF
TRBJ2-3 TRBV30 CAWSVTGETTDTQYF
TRBJ1-6 TRBV6-5 CASSYSTLGGSNSPLHF
TRBJ1-2 TRBV6-5 CASRRETGIRYGYTF
TRBJ2-3 TRBV27 CASSFFKAGGPNVHTQYF
TRBJ2-3 TRBV2 CASSRLAGGGDTQYF
TRBJ1-1 TRBV4-2 CASSQTGTADTEAFF
TRBJ2-6 TRBV27 CASSPTELGANVLTF
TRBJ2-5 TRBV7-8 CASLRAGAIDEQYF
TRBJ1-1 TRBV6-1 CASTHADRTHTEAFF
TRBJ2-2 TRBV2 CASSIQGARGTGELFF
TRBJ2-3 TRBV13 CASSRGLAGDADTQYF
TRBJ1-1 TRBV9 CASSLPGYPTRDTEAFF
TRBJ2-7 TRBV20-1 CSAPASGQRSLGEQYF
TRBJ2-1 TRBV12-3/TRBV12-4 CASRGQGADEQFF
TRBJ2-3 TRBV5-1 CASSLQHPPGDTQYF
TRBJ1-5 TRBV27 CASSRGTGRHSNQPQHF
TRBJ2-3 TRBV7-2 CASSPRTKTNTDTQYF
TRBJ2-1 TRBV7-6 CASSFAVVEEQFF
TRBJ2-1 TRBV14 CASSQGDYFSNEQFF
TRBJ2-3 TRBV27 CASSLGTSGGTHTDTQYF
TRBJ1-1 TRBV6-5 CASSYGRWAEAFF
TRBJ2-5 TRBV20-1 CSARVGGGWQETQYF
TRBJ2-3 TRBV6-1 CASSFAGLAGAGDTQYF
TRBJ1-4 TRBV6-6 CASRKTGLSEKLFF
TRBJ1-1 TRBV21-1 CASRTWQNTEAFF
TRBJ2-5 TRBV4-1 CASSLTDRGLQETPYF
TRBJ2-1 TRBV4-2 CASSVRDRDNEQFF
TRBJ2-5 TRBV7-2 CASSSGTGVKETQYF
TRBJ2-7 TRBV2 CASSEHRDRVTYEQYF
TRBJ2-7 TRBV20-1 CSAGGLRSYEQYF
TRBJ2-1 TRBV5-1 CASSASKYYNEQFF
TRBJ2-3 TRBV12-3/TRBV12-4 CASSPVGDHRYAQYF
. TRBV6-6 CASSYSPSGNYNEQYF
TRBJ1-2 TRBV9 CASSESMGQGYGYTF
TRBJ1-2 TRBV9 CASSAAGTGGPYGYTF
TRBJ2-1 TRBV14 CASSQGTSSKTYNEQFF
TRBJ2-5 TRBV20-1 CSARDGSRGGEQYF
TRBJ1-1 TRBV4-1 CASSRQSGTEAFF
TRBJ1-2 TRBV10-3 CAISEWEQEGYTF
TRBJ1-2 TRBV29-1 CSVATQGGYGYTF
TRBJ2-1 TRBV7-9 CASSLAPGTSGVDEQFF
TRBJ2-7 TRBV20-1 CSAKLAGGQYEQYF
TRBJ2-7 TRBV25-1 CASSDGYRSYEQYF
TRBJ2-1 TRBV3-1 CASTRDHEQFF
TRBJ2-7 TRBV3-1 CASSRGQRGPYEQYF
. TRBV20-1 CSAGYEQYF
TRBJ2-5 TRBV20-1 CSARDTKRETQYF
TRBJ2-1 TRBV29-1 CSANGRGNEQFF
TRBJ1-2 TRBV12-3/TRBV12-4 CASSASTGGNYGYTF
TRBJ2-7 TRBV5-1 CASSLSASGDYEQYF